These 30 T cell receptor beta chains originate from one sample sequenced in a study of shared clonotypes between healthy human individuals. Produced via immunoSEQ multiplex PCR; TCRdb's table is partial and in-frame only. The sample yields 2 million to 2.5 million clones, approximately 95% seen once. The material sequenced was naive CD4+ T cells from PBMCs. Specified subset: CD45RA+ positively selected. The receptor set was obtained from a man aged 18 to 30 in good health. Some clones in this sample may be carry-over from other donors' samples.

This clone showed up just once. V gene TRBV7-2 combines with J gene TRBJ1-5, with D possibly being TRBD1 (6 bases). V lost 5 bases to trimming and J lost 3 bases, with 11 bases between them. Germline V CDR1 and CDR2: SGHTA, FQGNSA. CDR3 size: 14 residues. The CDR3 bases are TGTGCCAGCAGCCCCGGACAGACCAATCAGCCCCAGCATTTT. Its protein product is CASSPGQTNQPQHF.

The chain links TRBV28 to TRBJ1-1; D call uncertain. The CDR3 spans 12 residues. Germline CDR1 reads MDHEN; CDR2 reads SYDVKM. The V and J ends lost 8 bases and 6 bases respectively, with 13 bases between them. CDR3 nucleotide sequence: TGTGCCAGCGGTTCCCTCAGATCTGAAGCTTTCTTT. Amino acid sequence: CASGSLRSEAFF.

This chain joins TRBV28 and TRBJ1-1; D remains unclear. V gave up 5 bases and J gave up 10 bases, with 11 bases separating them. Per germline, CDR1 MDHEN and CDR2 SYDVKM. CDR3 size: 11 residues. The CDR3 nucleotides read TGTGCCAGCAGTACCCACCGGTTAGCTTTCTTT. It encodes CASSTHRLAFF.

The J gene is TRBJ2-3, the V gene TRBV30, with a tentative D call TRBD2 (7 bases). Per the germline V gene, CDR1 is GTSNPN and CDR2 is SVGIG (reference sequence). The ends were cut back, 7 bases at V and 3 bases at J, with 11 bases in the middle. This CDR3 region has 12 residues. DNA for the CDR3: TGTGCCTTGGCGGGGGCGACAGATACGCAGTATTTT. Its translation is CALAGATDTQYF.

The chain carries TRBV6-5 and TRBJ2-3; 7 nucleotides line up with TRBD2. Germline CDR1 reads MNHEY; CDR2 reads SVGAGI. The J segment lost 2 bases and the V segment lost 7 bases, leaving 9 bases of the junction unmatched. This CDR3 has 15 amino acids. Here the CDR3 reads CASTYWGGNTDTQYF. As DNA, the CDR3 is TGTGCCAGCACCTACTGGGGGGGAAACACAGATACGCAGTATTTT.

The chain couples TRBV4-1 to TRBJ1-2, with D perhaps matching TRBD1 (5 bases). The CDR3 covers 14 residues. V was pared by 2 bases and J by 8 bases, with 15 bases between. Germline V gives CDR1 MGHRA, CDR2 YSYEKL. This chain's CDR3 is CASSQRGTEVGYTF. CDR3 bases: TGCGCCAGCAGCCAAAGGGGCACGGAGGTAGGCTACACCTTC.

This clone was recorded only once. This sample also contains other DNA sequences that code for the same CDR3. The chain combines TRBV30 with TRBJ2-3; no definite D call. CDR1 and CDR2 from the germline V gene are GTSNPN and SVGIG (reference sequence). V lost 0 bases and J 3 bases, leaving 1 base between the germline ends. This CDR3 is 11 amino acids long. The chain's CDR3 is CAWSVTDTQYF. The DNA for the CDR3 is TGTGCCTGGAGTGTTACAGATACGCAGTATTTT.

J is TRBJ1-1 and V is TRBV7-2; D ambiguous. Germline CDR1 and CDR2: SGHTA and FQGNSA. The ends were cut back, 5 bases at V and 10 bases at J, with 14 bases in the middle. The CDR3 spans 12 residues. The CDR3 protein is CASSPNVGAAFF. CDR3 bases: TGTGCCAGCAGCCCCAACGTAGGCGCAGCTTTCTTT.

The rearrangement uses TRBV11-2 and TRBJ1-1; 8 bases align to TRBD1. The CDR3 length is 15 residues. Trimming took 3 bases from V and 3 from J; bases not matched to a gene: 6. The germline V gene has CDR1 SGHAT and CDR2 FQNNGV. In DNA, the CDR3 is TGTGCCAGCAGCTTTATCAGGGGGCGGTACACTGAAGCTTTCTTT. This translates into CASSFIRGRYTEAFF.

Note on this clone: Other nucleotide sequences in the sample specify the same CDR3. The V gene is TRBV5-1, the J gene TRBJ2-1; D possibly corresponds to TRBD2 (5 bases). The CDR3 is made up of 13 amino acids. Germline CDR1 SGHRS, CDR2 YFSETQ. V shed 4 bases and J shed 7 bases, with 12 bases lying between them. The CDR3 spells CASSPDPGNEQFF. CDR3 coding DNA: TGCGCCAGCAGCCCGGACCCGGGGAATGAGCAGTTCTTC.

V and J are TRBV28 and TRBJ1-2; 7 bases fit TRBD1. With V trimmed by 6 bases and J by 5 bases, 12 bases remained unmatched. The CDR3 is 15 residues long. Germline V gene data show CDR1 as MDHEN and CDR2 as SYDVKM. For the CDR3, the DNA is TGTGCCAGCAGGAACGCGGGGCTACAGGGGTATGGCTACACCTTC. Translating gives CASRNAGLQGYGYTF.

This chain connects TRBV5-1 to TRBJ1-2, with TRBD1 identical over 11 bases. Germline loops: CDR1 SGHRS, CDR2 YFSETQ. This CDR3 spans 15 amino acids. J lost 6 bases, V lost 4 bases, and 8 bases had no gene match. CDR3 region: CASSLGQGALDGYTF. The DNA for the CDR3 is TGCGCCAGCAGCCTTGGACAGGGGGCGTTGGATGGCTACACCTTC. Complete variable domain (other parts from reference TRBV5-1 and TRBJ1-2): KAGVTQTPRYLIKTRGQQVTLSCSPISGHRSVSWYQQTPGQGLQFLFEYFSETQRNKGNFPGRFSGRQFSNSRSEMNVSTLELGDSALYLCASSLGQGALDGYTFGSGTRLTVV.

This clone came up once. The J gene is TRBJ2-5, the V gene TRBV5-1, with 8 bases identical to TRBD2. Germline values: CDR1 SGHRS, CDR2 YFSETQ. J gave up 3 bases and V 4 bases, and 2 bases lay outside the gene matches. The CDR3 sequence is 13 residues long. CDR3 bases: TGCGCCAGCAGCATGGGACTAGAAGAGACCCAGTACTTC. It encodes CASSMGLEETQYF.

This chain connects TRBV18 to TRBJ2-4, with no clear D. Between the trimmed V and J ends, which lost 3 bases and 0 bases, there was a span of 12 bases. The germline gives CDR1 KGHSH, CDR2 LQKENI. The CDR3 is 16 amino acids. The CDR3 nucleotides are TGTGCCAGCTCACCCTCCGAGTTCGTAGCCAAAAACATTCAGTACTTC. Protein sequence: CASSPSEFVAKNIQYF.

The V call is TRBV4-1, the J call TRBJ1-6; no reliable D call. V lost 1 base, J lost 7 bases, and 2 bases lay in between. Germline loops: CDR1 MGHRA, CDR2 YSYEKL. The CDR3 covers 12 residues. The CDR3 nucleotides are TGCGCCAGCAGCCAAGTCAATTCACCCCTCCACTTT. This gives the protein CASSQVNSPLHF.

The rearrangement joins TRBV5-4 to TRBJ1-1; D gene ambiguous. The CDR3 runs 12 residues. Germline values: CDR1 SGHNT, CDR2 YYREEE (reference sequence). V was cut by 0 bases and J by 11 bases, with 11 bases left in between. CDR3 nucleotides: TGTGCCAGCAGCTTGGATGGGTTGCGGGCTTTCTTT. This gives the protein CASSLDGLRAFF.

The rearrangement uses TRBV6-1 and TRBJ2-5, with D possibly matching TRBD1 (5 bases). The CDR3 has 13 amino acids. Trimming took off 2 bases at V and 5 bases at J, with 9 bases between the two ends. Germline V lookup: CDR1 MNHNS, CDR2 SASEGT. CDR3 in DNA: TGTGCCAGCAGTGAAAGGGGCTGGGAGACCCAGTACTTC. Encoded protein: CASSERGWETQYF.

The chain couples TRBV27 to TRBJ1-2, with 10 positions matching TRBD1. V was clipped by 5 bases and J by 4 bases; unmatched bases: 10. This CDR3 spans 16 amino acids. Germline values: CDR1 MNHEY, CDR2 SMNVEV (reference sequence). CDR3 in DNA: TGTGCCAGCAGTCCCCTTTGGACAGGGGGGGGCTATGGCTACACCTTC. As protein: CASSPLWTGGGYGYTF.

This clone was found a few times. Other DNA variants within this sample encode the same CDR3. The genes are TRBV6-5 and TRBJ1-2, with 8 bases identical to TRBD1. The trim removed 0 bases at V and 4 bases at J, leaving 4 bases unmatched. The CDR3 totals 15 residues. Germline loops: CDR1 MNHEY, CDR2 SVGAGI. The CDR3 DNA reads as TGTGCCAGCAGTTACTCGATAGGACAGGGCTATGGCTACACCTTC. The encoded protein is CASSYSIGQGYGYTF.

V and J are TRBV9 and TRBJ2-7; TRBD1 matches at 9 bases. The germline CDR1 and CDR2 sequences are SGDLS and YYNGEE. J gave up 3 bases and V 3 bases, and 4 bases lay outside the gene matches. The CDR3 is 14 residues long. This chain's CDR3 is CASSEGDRDYEQYF. The CDR3 DNA follows: TGTGCCAGCAGCGAGGGGGACAGGGACTACGAGCAGTACTTC.

The chain uses TRBV4-3 and TRBJ2-1, with TRBD2 matching over 11 bases. Germline lookup yields CDR1 LGHNA and CDR2 YSLEER. CDR3 length: 20 amino acids. Germline trimming cut 0 bases from V and 0 bases from J; bases unmatched to any gene: 10. As DNA, the CDR3 is TGCGCCAGCAGCCAAGATCGGGCTAGCGGGAGGAGCTTCTCCTACAATGAGCAGTTCTTC. Protein product: CASSQDRASGRSFSYNEQFF.

This clone has more than one count but fewer than ten. The chain employs TRBV30 and TRBJ1-1, with D unclear. The V and J ends lost 3 bases and 3 bases respectively, with 5 bases between them. This CDR3 has 11 residues. Per the germline V gene, CDR1 is GTSNPN and CDR2 is SVGIG (reference sequence). The CDR3 DNA is TGTGCCTGGAGAGAGGACACTGAAGCTTTCTTT. Amino acid sequence: CAWREDTEAFF.

This clone was found once. This rearrangement joins TRBV5-1 to TRBJ1-2; the D gene is possibly TRBD1 (5 bases). V was clipped by 4 bases and J by 0 bases, with 19 bases between them. CDR1 and CDR2 (germline): SGHRS, YFSETQ. This CDR3 spans 17 amino acids. CDR3 protein: CASSGLAGGRANYGYTF. The CDR3, as DNA: TGCGCCAGCAGCGGCTTAGCTGGGGGTCGAGCTAACTATGGCTACACCTTC.

The CDR3 DNA reads as TGTGCCAGCAGTGCTGACAGGGTAGGGGGTCAGCCCCAGCATTTT. Protein: CASSADRVGGQPQHF. The chain is built from TRBV6-1 and TRBJ1-5, with TRBD1 identical over 7 bases. Germline CDR1 MNHNS, CDR2 SASEGT. Losses at the gene ends were 4 bases for V and 6 bases for J; bases not matched to a gene: 9. The CDR3 extends over 15 amino acids.

This clone was counted between two and nine times. The rearrangement joins TRBV5-1 to TRBJ2-7; perhaps TRBD1 as D (5 bases). The ends were cut back, 0 bases at V and 5 bases at J, with 21 bases in the middle. The CDR3 has 17 amino acids. Per the germline V gene, CDR1 is SGHRS and CDR2 is YFSETQ. The CDR3 spells CASSLARATTLGDEQYF. The CDR3 DNA is TGCGCCAGCAGCTTGGCCCGGGCGACGACCCTAGGGGACGAGCAGTACTTC.

This rearrangement joins TRBV11-2 to TRBJ2-3, with D possibly called TRBD1 or TRBD2 (5 bases each). The germline gives CDR1 SGHAT, CDR2 FQNNGV. The germline V and J ends were trimmed by 4 bases and 4 bases, with 12 bases remaining between them. The CDR3 covers 14 residues. The CDR3 bases are TGTGCCAGCAGCTCCGGGGCAGGGCCAGATACGCAGTATTTT. Translating gives CASSSGAGPDTQYF. The variable domain in full, with the rest retrieved from reference TRBV11-2 and TRBJ2-3, is EAGVAQSPRYKIIEKRQSVAFWCNPISGHATLYWYQQILGQGPKLLIQFQNNGVVDDSQLPKDRFSAERLKGVDSTLKIQPAKLEDSAVYLCASSSGAGPDTQYFGPGTRLTVL.

V gene TRBV5-4 combines with J gene TRBJ2-5; the D gene is possibly TRBD1 (6 bases). Trimming pared 0 bases from V and 4 bases from J, leaving 7 bases between. Germline lookup yields CDR1 SGHNT and CDR2 YYREEE (reference sequence). The CDR3 covers 13 residues. CDR3 in DNA: TGTGCCAGCAGCTTGGGGGGGCTAGAGACCCAGTACTTC. Protein product: CASSLGGLETQYF.

This clone was seen a few times. The rearrangement links TRBV10-1 to TRBJ1-1; D unresolved. V gave up 6 bases and J gave up 0 bases, with 8 bases separating them. The length of the CDR3 is 13 residues. The germline V gene encodes CDR1 WNHNN and CDR2 SYGVQD (reference sequence). In nucleotides, the CDR3 is TGCGCCAGCAGCCCCTCTTTGAACACTGAAGCTTTCTTT. This gives the protein CASSPSLNTEAFF.

A few counts support this clone. The sample has other DNA sequences that encode this CDR3 too. The rearrangement joins TRBV18 to TRBJ2-5; 9 nucleotides line up with TRBD2. CDR3 length: 14 residues. The germline V gene encodes CDR1 KGHSH and CDR2 LQKENI. The junction had 0 bases not matched to a gene; V was cut back by 1 base and J by 3 bases. Here the CDR3 DNA reads TGTGCCAGCTCACCACTAGCGGGAGAAGAGACCCAGTACTTC. Protein sequence: CASSPLAGEETQYF.

Note on this clone: In the same sample, other DNA sequences code for this CDR3. This sequence joins TRBV5-1 and TRBJ1-1; 8 bases fit TRBD1. CDR1 SGHRS and CDR2 YFSETQ come from the germline V gene. Trimming cost V 0 bases and J 0 bases; bases outside gene matches: 1. CDR3 size: 15 residues. This CDR3 reads CASSLGGQVNTEAFF. CDR3 nucleotide sequence: TGCGCCAGCAGCTTGGGGGGACAGGTGAACACTGAAGCTTTCTTT.